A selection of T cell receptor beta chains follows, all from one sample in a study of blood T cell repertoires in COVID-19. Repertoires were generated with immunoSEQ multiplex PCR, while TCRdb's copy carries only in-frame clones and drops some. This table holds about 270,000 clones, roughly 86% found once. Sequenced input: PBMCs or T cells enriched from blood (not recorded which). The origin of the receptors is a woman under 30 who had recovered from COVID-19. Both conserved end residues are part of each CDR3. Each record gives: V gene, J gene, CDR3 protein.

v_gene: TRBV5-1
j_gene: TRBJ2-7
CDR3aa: CASSLAPSGGTYEQYF

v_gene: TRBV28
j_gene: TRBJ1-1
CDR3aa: CASSLGGTGSMNTEAFF

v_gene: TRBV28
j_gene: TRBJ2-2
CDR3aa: CASKRDSSNTGELFF

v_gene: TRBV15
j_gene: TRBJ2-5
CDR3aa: CATSRDNRERETQYF

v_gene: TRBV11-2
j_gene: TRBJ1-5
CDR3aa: CASSSTGTEGHQPQHF

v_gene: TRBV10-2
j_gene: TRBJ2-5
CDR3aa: CASSGLAGGPYQETQYF

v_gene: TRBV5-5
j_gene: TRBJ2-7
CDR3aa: CASSSDRKREQYF

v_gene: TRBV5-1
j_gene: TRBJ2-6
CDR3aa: CASSGTESGANVLTF

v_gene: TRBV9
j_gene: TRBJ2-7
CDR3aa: CASSVEGLAGTGREQYF

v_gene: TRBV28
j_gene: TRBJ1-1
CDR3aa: CASSLWVDRVTEAFF

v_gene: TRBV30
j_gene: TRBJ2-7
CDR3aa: CAWRGAGGPYEQYF

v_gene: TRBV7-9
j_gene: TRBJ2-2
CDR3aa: CASSLGAGNTGELFF

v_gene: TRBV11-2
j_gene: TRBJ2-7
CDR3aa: CASSSPTAGGSYEQYF

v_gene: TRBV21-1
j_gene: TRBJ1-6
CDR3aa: CASIRRTGNSPLHF

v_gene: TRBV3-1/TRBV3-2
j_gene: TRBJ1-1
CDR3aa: CASSRDRDVSEAFF

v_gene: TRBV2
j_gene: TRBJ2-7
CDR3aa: CASSPWAAAYEQYF